The 26 T cell receptor beta chains given below trace back to one sample, sequenced in a study of cytomegalovirus exposure and HLA in healthy donors. PCR amplification relied on 60 Vbeta primers (plus 13 Jbeta primers). Produced via immunoSEQ multiplex PCR; TCRdb's table is partial and in-frame only. This sample carries roughly 110,000 clones, approximately 70% of them seen once, and the ten largest clones take around 0.9%. The sequencing sample was made of PBMCs. All receptors come from a young woman in good health and CMV-seronegative.

The chain links TRBV18 to TRBJ1-3, with 7 nucleotides matching TRBD1. With V trimmed by 4 bases and J by 3 bases, 3 bases remained unmatched. This CDR3 is 14 amino acids long. Per the germline V gene, CDR1 is KGHSH and CDR2 is LQKENI. As DNA, the CDR3 is TGTGCCAGCTCACAGGGGGCAGGTGGAAACACCATATATTTT. Its protein is CASSQGAGGNTIYF.

The rearrangement uses TRBV28 and TRBJ2-7; 7 bases fit TRBD1. The CDR3 loop spans 13 amino acids. Losses at the gene ends were 6 bases for V and 4 bases for J; bases not matched to a gene: 6. Germline loops: CDR1 MDHEN, CDR2 SYDVKM. CDR3 amino acids: CASRRTGAYEQYF. CDR3 DNA: TGTGCCAGCAGAAGGACAGGAGCGTACGAGCAGTACTTC. Complete variable domain (other parts from reference TRBV28 and TRBJ2-7): DVKVTQSSRYLVKRTGEKVFLECVQDMDHENMFWYRQDPGLGLRLIYFSYDVKMKEKGDIPEGYSVSREKKERFSLILESASTNQTSMYLCASRRTGAYEQYFGPGTRLTVT.

This clone came up once. V gene TRBV6-5 combines with J gene TRBJ1-2; D perhaps matches TRBD1 (5 bases). CDR1 and CDR2 from the germline V gene are MNHEY and SVGAGI. CDR3 length equals 13 residues. Trimming stripped 2 bases from V and 8 bases from J, with 12 bases between. The CDR3: CASSYRGWDGYTF. CDR3 sequence (DNA): TGTGCCAGCAGTTACCGGGGGTGGGACGGCTACACCTTC.

The J gene is TRBJ2-5, the V gene TRBV4-2; the D gene is possibly TRBD1 (6 bases). CDR3 size: 15 residues. Germline CDR1 is LGHNA and CDR2 is YNFKEQ. The V and J ends lost 6 bases and 0 bases respectively, with 14 bases between them. The CDR3 here is CASSQGPGDQETQYF. CDR3 nucleotides: TGTGCCAGCAGTCAGGGGCCAGGAGACCAAGAGACCCAGTACTTC.

The rearrangement uses TRBV7-6 and TRBJ2-7; D gene unclear. The CDR3 extends over 17 amino acids. The V gene's germline CDR1 is SGHVS and CDR2 FNYEAQ. Trimming left V 1 base short and J 0 bases short, with 16 bases between. This chain's CDR3 is CASSLVPPGTSSYEQYF. As DNA, the CDR3 is TGTGCCAGCAGCTTAGTGCCCCCAGGTACCAGCTCCTACGAGCAGTACTTC.

This clone was seen only a few times. This chain connects TRBV4-2 to TRBJ2-7; D is possibly TRBD1 (6 bases). Germline CDR1 and CDR2: LGHNA and YNFKEQ. This CDR3 has 15 amino acids. V was trimmed by 0 bases and J by 0 bases, leaving 9 bases between them. For the CDR3, the DNA is TGTGCCAGCAGCCAAGAGACAGGCATCTCCTACGAGCAGTACTTC. Its protein product is CASSQETGISYEQYF.

The V call is TRBV2, the J call TRBJ1-1, with D perhaps matching TRBD1 (5 bases). Between the trimmed V and J ends, which lost 3 bases and 7 bases, there was a span of 9 bases. Germline CDR1 is SNHLY and CDR2 is FYNNEI. CDR3 length: 12 residues. CDR3 in DNA: TGTGCCAGCAGTGATTGGGGCCGTGAAGCTTTCTTT. Its translation is CASSDWGREAFF.

This clone was counted a few times. The chain joins TRBV30 to TRBJ2-1, with 11 bases identical to TRBD2. Looked up from germline, CDR1 is GTSNPN and CDR2 is SVGIG (reference sequence). The CDR3 covers 15 residues. Losses at the gene ends were 0 bases for V and 5 bases for J; bases not matched to a gene: 3. The CDR3 loop reads CAWSVGTSGHNEQFF. For the CDR3, the DNA is TGTGCCTGGAGTGTCGGGACTAGCGGCCACAATGAGCAGTTCTTC.

V and J are TRBV4-2 and TRBJ2-1; 8 bases align to TRBD2. V shed 4 bases, J shed 9 bases, and the junction held 14 bases outside the gene matches. The CDR3 sequence is 16 residues long. Germline V gene lookup returns CDR1 LGHNA and CDR2 YNFKEQ. This CDR3 reads CASSPRQREWWVEQFF. CDR3 coding DNA: TGTGCCAGCAGCCCTAGGCAGCGGGAGTGGTGGGTTGAGCAGTTCTTC.

On this clone: Different DNA sequences within this sample yield the same CDR3. Here the CDR3 reads CASSSQDRSEAFF. For the CDR3, the DNA is TGCGCCAGCAGCTCTCAAGACAGGTCTGAAGCTTTCTTT. This chain links TRBV5-1 with TRBJ1-1; tentatively, D is TRBD1 (6 bases). V shed 3 bases and J shed 6 bases, with 12 bases lying between them. The CDR3 is 13 amino acids. Germline V gene lookup returns CDR1 SGHRS and CDR2 YFSETQ.

The chain links TRBV30 to TRBJ2-6; unclear D gene. The V end lost 0 bases, the J end lost 2 bases, and 17 bases lay between the germline ends. The length of the CDR3 is 18 residues. CDR1 is GTSNPN and CDR2 is SVGIG in the germline V gene (reference sequence). DNA for the CDR3: TGTGCCTGGAGTGTTACCCTTTCTGTGGCAACTGGGGCCAACGTCCTGACTTTC. This codes for CAWSVTLSVATGANVLTF.

The chain employs TRBV19 and TRBJ1-5; D remains ambiguous. Germline-derived CDR1 and CDR2 are LNHDA and SQIVND (reference sequence). V lost 6 bases and J lost 4, with 7 bases in between. The CDR3 has 12 amino acids. For the CDR3, the DNA is TGTGCCAGTAGAGGAGGTAATCAGCCCCAGCATTTT. Its translation is CASRGGNQPQHF.

The V and J genes are TRBV18 and TRBJ1-4; D remains unclear. Trimming took off 4 bases at V and 6 bases at J, with 9 bases between the two ends. This CDR3 region has 13 residues. Germline V CDR1 and CDR2: KGHSH, LQKENI. The CDR3 here is CASSLEAYEKLFF. CDR3 coding DNA: TGTGCCAGCTCACTTGAAGCGTATGAAAAACTGTTTTTT.

This clone was seen more than once but under ten times. The chain recombines TRBV6-5 with TRBJ1-2; the D is unclear. Looked up from germline, CDR1 is MNHEY and CDR2 is SVGAGI. Trimming took off 0 bases at V and 10 bases at J, with 12 bases between the two ends. The CDR3 runs 13 residues. DNA for the CDR3: TGTGCCAGCAGTTACTCTCGGGGAACGGTCTACACCTTC. Translation gives CASSYSRGTVYTF.

DNA of the CDR3: TGTGCCAGCAGCCGGGACAGTAATGAAAAACTGTTTTTT. Translated, it gives CASSRDSNEKLFF. This rearrangement joins TRBV11-2 to TRBJ1-4; 7 bases line up with TRBD1. There are 13 residues in the CDR3. Germline V CDR1 and CDR2: SGHAT, FQNNGV. Unmatched junction bases numbered 1, after V lost 5 bases and J lost 4 bases.

The rearrangement uses TRBV4-3 and TRBJ1-6, with D hard to call. Germline V CDR1 and CDR2: LGHNA, YSLEER. The CDR3 contains 15 residues. Trimming shortened V by 3 bases and J by 5 bases, and 11 bases separated the two germline ends. The CDR3 spells CASSHKASHNSPLHF. The DNA for the CDR3 is TGCGCCAGCAGCCATAAGGCTAGTCATAATTCACCCCTCCACTTT.

This clone was recorded once. The chain combines TRBV28 with TRBJ1-1; 7 bases are a match to TRBD1. CDR3 length: 14 amino acids. Trimming took 4 bases from V and 5 from J; bases not matched to a gene: 7. Germline CDR1 MDHEN, CDR2 SYDVKM. The CDR3 loop reads CASSSPGTDTEAFF. The DNA of the CDR3 is TGTGCCAGCAGTTCCCCCGGGACAGATACTGAAGCTTTCTTT. Using reference TRBV28 and TRBJ1-1 for the parts outside the CDR3, the full variable domain is DVKVTQSSRYLVKRTGEKVFLECVQDMDHENMFWYRQDPGLGLRLIYFSYDVKMKEKGDIPEGYSVSREKKERFSLILESASTNQTSMYLCASSSPGTDTEAFFGQGTRLTVV.

The gene calls are TRBV19 and TRBJ1-1; the match to TRBD1 covers 7 bases. The CDR3 contains 13 residues. Trimming took 5 bases from V and 3 from J; bases not matched to a gene: 3. CDR1 and CDR2 (germline): LNHDA, SQIVND (reference sequence). CDR3: CASSGDSHTEAFF. For the CDR3, the DNA is TGTGCCAGTAGTGGGGACAGCCACACTGAAGCTTTCTTT.

This clone was counted between two and nine times. This chain links TRBV2 with TRBJ2-2; 8 positions agree with TRBD2. V was clipped by 7 bases and J by 5 bases; unmatched bases: 6. Germline loops: CDR1 SNHLY, CDR2 FYNNEI. CDR3 size: 14 residues. The CDR3 DNA sequence: TGTGCCAGCAAGCGGGAGAGTAAAACCGGGGAGCTGTTTTTT. Encoded protein: CASKRESKTGELFF. Combining the CDR3 with reference TRBV2 and TRBJ2-2 gives the whole variable domain EPEVTQTPSHQVTQMGQEVILRCVPISNHLYFYWYRQILGQKVEFLVSFYNNEISEKSEIFDDQFSVERPDGSNFTLKIRSTKLEDSAMYFCASKRESKTGELFFGEGSRLTVL.

The V gene is TRBV7-2, the J gene TRBJ1-2, with TRBD1 as a possible D gene (5 bases). In germline, CDR1 is SGHTA, CDR2 FQGNSA. V lost 3 bases and J 8 bases, leaving 22 bases between the germline ends. The CDR3 runs 16 residues. CDR3 sequence reads: CASSFMGQPQVLGYTF. DNA for the CDR3: TGTGCCAGCAGCTTTATGGGGCAGCCCCAGGTGTTGGGCTACACCTTC.

The rearrangement joins TRBV11-1 to TRBJ2-1; no definite D call. The CDR3 runs 13 residues. From germline, CDR1 is SGHAT and CDR2 FQDESV (reference sequence). V was shortened by 1 base and J by 4 bases, with 5 bases between the two germline ends. CDR3 loop: CASSLGRYNEQFF. The DNA for the CDR3 is TGTGCCAGCAGCTTAGGCAGGTACAATGAGCAGTTCTTC.

The chain combines TRBV30 with TRBJ2-5; 7 bases agree with TRBD1. This CDR3 region has 14 residues. Germline CDR1 and CDR2: GTSNPN and SVGIG (reference sequence). J lost 5 bases, V lost 0 bases, and 6 bases had no gene match. The CDR3 DNA is TGTGCCTGGAGTGTGCAGGGGGTGAGGGAGACCCAGTACTTC. This codes for CAWSVQGVRETQYF.

The chain couples TRBV6-5 to TRBJ1-2; D perhaps matches TRBD1 (5 bases). Germline-derived CDR1 and CDR2 are MNHEY and SVGAGI. The CDR3 has 13 amino acids. V lost 7 bases and J lost 0, with 9 bases in between. CDR3 residues: CASTQGTNYGYTF. The CDR3 DNA is TGTGCCAGCACCCAGGGTACTAACTATGGCTACACCTTC.

This clone was picked up a small number of times. The CDR3 sequence: CASGQRLAGDEQFF. CDR3 sequence (DNA): TGTGCCAGCGGACAGCGGCTGGCGGGGGATGAGCAGTTCTTC. The chain couples TRBV7-9 to TRBJ2-1, with D perhaps matching TRBD2 (7 bases). Germline V gives CDR1 SEHNR, CDR2 FQNEAQ (reference sequence). V lost 8 bases and J lost 8, with 19 bases in between. This CDR3 comprises 14 residues.

Notes on this clone: Other DNA sequences in the same sample also yield this CDR3. The chain couples TRBV27 to TRBJ1-1; D may be TRBD1 (5 bases). The germline CDR1 and CDR2 sequences are MNHEY and SMNVEV (reference sequence). Trimming took off 3 bases at V and 0 bases at J, with 8 bases between the two ends. This CDR3 spans 14 amino acids. The chain's CDR3 is CASSLGGLNTEAFF. DNA of the CDR3: TGTGCCAGCAGTTTGGGGGGACTGAACACTGAAGCTTTCTTT.

This clone appeared once. CDR3 bases: TGTGCCAGCAGCTCCCAGGGATACGAGCAGTACTTC. This sequence encodes CASSSQGYEQYF. The chain is built from TRBV7-2 and TRBJ2-7, with a weak D call TRBD1 (5 bases). V gave up 4 bases and J gave up 4 bases, with 8 bases separating them. This CDR3 has 12 amino acids. The germline gives CDR1 SGHTA, CDR2 FQGNSA.